This passage covers 5 T cell receptor beta chains from one sample sequenced in a study of T-cell reconstitution after alpha-beta-depleted transplantation in children. Unique molecular identifiers tagged the TCRbeta library. TCRdb recomputed calls from the PCR reads with MiXCR, one row per CDR3 protein. The sample records fewer than 700,000 distinct CDR3 sequences, over 10% being singletons. Material: PBMCs, mostly from graft donor cells, obtained 360 days after TCRalphabeta/CD19-depleted stem cell transplant. These TCRs come from a male patient between 5 and 17 years old who had a stem cell transplant for acute myeloid leukemia, so the T cells may come from the graft donor.

This clonotype was recorded many times. This chain links TRBV9 with TRBJ2-1, with 11 bases identical to TRBD2. Germline CDR1 reads SGDLS; CDR2 reads YYNGEE. The CDR3 covers 15 residues. V gave up 1 base and J gave up 9 bases; unmatched junction bases: 6. This CDR3 reads CASSVSPLAGVEQFF. The DNA for the CDR3 is TGTGCCAGCAGCGTAAGCCCACTAGCGGGAGTTGAGCAGTTCTTC.

V is TRBV12-3 or TRBV12-4 and J is TRBJ2-1, with 7 bases fitting TRBD2. The CDR3 is made up of 14 amino acids. The ends lost 3 bases at V and 7 bases at J; junction bases unmatched: 6. CDR3 in amino acids: CASSLSLAANEQFF. The CDR3 coding sequence is TGTGCCAGCAGTTTGAGTCTAGCGGCGAATGAGCAGTTCTTC.

This chain uses TRBV18 with TRBJ1-1, with 9 bases lining up with TRBD1. This CDR3 spans 15 amino acids. V was clipped by 3 bases and J by 5 bases; unmatched bases: 7. Germline CDR1 is KGHSH and CDR2 is LQKENI. The CDR3 coding sequence is TGTGCCAGCTCACCTCGGGGACAGGGAGAAACTGAAGCTTTCTTT. Residues: CASSPRGQGETEAFF.

In its sample, this clonotype was seen many times. The chain couples TRBV29-1 to TRBJ2-2; the D is unclear. CDR1 and CDR2 from the germline V gene are SQVTM and ANQGSEA. This CDR3 is 14 amino acids long. V lost 6 bases, J lost 3 bases, and 14 bases lay in between. In DNA form, the CDR3 reads TGCAGCGTAGGCCTTCGGCGGCACACCGGGGAGCTGTTTTTT. Protein sequence: CSVGLRRHTGELFF.

V is TRBV29-1 and J is TRBJ2-1; TRBD2 aligns across 14 bases. The germline V gene encodes CDR1 SQVTM and CDR2 ANQGSEA. V lost 6 bases and J lost 6; bases outside the gene matches: 4. The CDR3 totals 14 residues. CDR3 protein: CSVAGTSGSNEQFF. CDR3 in DNA: TGCAGCGTCGCCGGGACTAGCGGGAGCAATGAGCAGTTCTTC.